The rows below give T cell receptor beta chains drawn from one sample of a study of T-cell memory formation after mild COVID-19. TCRdb independently ran MiXCR on the 5' RACE reads; one entry per CDR3 protein. This table has roughly 150,000 distinct CDR3 sequences, about 14% appearing once. The sample was PBMCs or a T cell subset sorted from them (not recorded which). The receptors shown here come from an adult woman who had mild COVID-19 (a few samples of this study predate the infection). Cell type and time point are not known. CDR3s include the opening cysteine and the closing phenylalanine or tryptophan. A D gene is named only where the DNA matches it firmly. Clone size is stated in some rows and not others, as once, few, many or a class when expanded.

J: TRBJ2-3
D: .
length: 15
size: few
V: TRBV4-2
CDR3: CASSQDEYPTDTQYF
DNA: TGTGCCAGCAGCCAAGACGAATACCCCACAGATACGCAGTATTTT

J: TRBJ1-5
D: .
length: 13
size: .
V: TRBV20-1
CDR3: CSALEDSNQPQHF
DNA: TGCAGTGCTTTAGAGGATAGCAATCAGCCCCAGCATTTT

J: TRBJ1-6
D: .
length: 12
size: .
V: TRBV6-5
CDR3: CASSYGNSPLHF
DNA: TGTGCCAGCAGTTACGGGAATTCACCCCTCCACTTT

J: TRBJ2-1
D: .
length: 14
size: .
V: TRBV5-1
CDR3: CASSLTASYNEQFF
DNA: TGCGCCAGCAGCTTGACGGCTAGCTACAATGAGCAGTTCTTC

J: TRBJ2-1
D: .
length: 12
size: .
V: TRBV2
CDR3: CASSERGDEQFF
DNA: TGTGCCAGCAGTGAAAGAGGGGATGAGCAGTTCTTC

J: TRBJ2-1
D: TRBD1
length: 16
size: .
V: TRBV11-2
CDR3: CASSLLGQGSYNEQFF
DNA: TGTGCCAGCAGCTTACTGGGACAGGGCTCCTACAATGAGCAGTTCTTC

J: TRBJ2-1
D: TRBD2
length: 19
size: few
V: TRBV7-9
CDR3: CASSFPASGRLISSNEQFF
DNA: TGTGCCAGCAGCTTCCCAGCTAGCGGGAGGCTTATCTCCTCCAATGAGCAGTTCTTC

J: TRBJ2-1
D: .
length: 15
size: few
V: TRBV9
CDR3: CASSVGRGGYNEQFF
DNA: TGTGCCAGCAGCGTAGGGAGGGGGGGGTACAATGAGCAGTTCTTC

J: TRBJ2-1
D: .
length: 15
size: few
V: TRBV6-2/TRBV6-3
CDR3: CASLSTGTGWGEQFF
DNA: TGTGCCAGCCTTTCAACCGGGACTGGCTGGGGTGAGCAGTTCTTC

J: TRBJ2-3
D: .
length: 13
size: many
V: TRBV5-1
CDR3: CASSRAATDTQYF
DNA: TGCGCCAGCAGCCGGGCCGCCACAGATACGCAGTATTTT

J: TRBJ1-2
D: .
length: 12
size: few
V: TRBV20-1
CDR3: CSARVQRYGYTF
DNA: TGCAGTGCTAGAGTACAGCGTTATGGCTACACCTTC

J: TRBJ2-1
D: .
length: 13
size: few
V: TRBV19
CDR3: CASEVHVGNEQFF
DNA: TGTGCCAGCGAGGTCCACGTTGGCAATGAGCAGTTCTTC

J: TRBJ1-5
D: .
length: 15
size: .
V: TRBV7-6
CDR3: CASSFSALSGQPQHF
DNA: TGTGCCAGCAGCTTTTCGGCCCTGAGCGGTCAGCCCCAGCATTTT

J: TRBJ2-3
D: TRBD1
length: 16
size: .
V: TRBV4-3
CDR3: CASSQEGQESTDTQYF
DNA: TGCGCCAGCAGCCAAGAAGGACAGGAAAGCACAGATACGCAGTATTTT

J: TRBJ2-7
D: TRBD2
length: 15
size: few
V: TRBV2
CDR3: CASTLAGKLRNEQYF
DNA: TGTGCCAGCACCCTAGCGGGGAAGTTAAGGAACGAGCAGTACTTC

J: TRBJ1-3
D: .
length: 14
size: many
V: TRBV12-3/TRBV12-4
CDR3: CASGVWGLGNTIYF
DNA: TGTGCCAGTGGCGTGTGGGGGCTTGGAAACACCATATATTTT

J: TRBJ2-2
D: .
length: 17
size: .
V: TRBV12-3/TRBV12-4
CDR3: CASSLPTGAVQAGELFF
DNA: TGTGCCAGCAGTTTACCCACCGGGGCAGTTCAAGCCGGGGAGCTGTTTTTT

J: TRBJ1-6
D: .
length: 13
size: .
V: TRBV3-1
CDR3: CASSHPGKESLHF
DNA: TGTGCCAGCAGCCACCCCGGCAAAGAGTCCCTCCACTTT

J: TRBJ1-1
D: .
length: 12
size: few
V: TRBV19
CDR3: CASSTAVPQAFF
DNA: TGTGCCAGTAGTACCGCGGTCCCTCAAGCTTTCTTT

J: TRBJ1-2
D: TRBD1
length: 16
size: .
V: TRBV19
CDR3: CASSIGDRVRSYGYTF
DNA: TGTGCCAGTAGTATAGGGGACAGGGTTCGGAGCTATGGCTACACCTTC

J: TRBJ2-3
D: TRBD2
length: 16
size: few
V: TRBV5-4
CDR3: CASSLTSGLSTDTQYF
DNA: TGTGCCAGCAGCTTGACTAGCGGGCTTAGCACAGATACGCAGTATTTT

J: TRBJ2-1
D: TRBD2
length: 16
size: many
V: TRBV12-3/TRBV12-4
CDR3: CASRASGALSYNEQFF
DNA: TGTGCCAGCAGAGCTAGCGGGGCCTTATCCTACAATGAGCAGTTCTTC

J: TRBJ2-3
D: .
length: 15
size: .
V: TRBV6-6
CDR3: CASGTQGKSPDTQYF
DNA: TGTGCCAGCGGTACGCAGGGGAAGTCACCAGATACGCAGTATTTT

J: TRBJ2-1
D: .
length: 12
size: .
V: TRBV7-8
CDR3: CASSLANNEQFF
DNA: TGTGCCAGCAGCTTAGCCAACAATGAGCAGTTCTTC

J: TRBJ2-7
D: .
length: 13
size: few
V: TRBV20-1
CDR3: CSARDGFSYEQYF
DNA: TGCAGTGCTCGGGACGGTTTCTCCTACGAGCAGTACTTC

J: TRBJ2-5
D: .
length: 14
size: few
V: TRBV7-9
CDR3: CASSLGGFQETQYF
DNA: TGTGCCAGCTCCCTGGGGGGATTCCAAGAGACCCAGTACTTC

J: TRBJ2-7
D: .
length: 12
size: few
V: TRBV18
CDR3: CASSPLSYEQYF
DNA: TGTGCCAGCTCACCGTTGTCCTACGAGCAGTACTTC

J: TRBJ2-5
D: .
length: 16
size: .
V: TRBV4-2
CDR3: CASSQDFGRIQETQYF
DNA: TGTGCCAGCAGCCAAGATTTCGGCCGTATTCAAGAGACCCAGTACTTC

J: TRBJ1-4
D: .
length: 15
size: .
V: TRBV21-1
CDR3: CASSRRTGPNEKLFF
DNA: TGTGCCAGCAGCAGAAGGACAGGCCCTAATGAAAAACTGTTTTTT

J: TRBJ2-5
D: .
length: 12
size: few
V: TRBV6-2/TRBV6-3
CDR3: CASSYPFETQYF
DNA: TGTGCCAGCAGTTACCCATTCGAGACCCAGTACTTC

J: TRBJ2-7
D: .
length: 12
size: .
V: TRBV29-1
CDR3: CSVIWGTYEQYF
DNA: TGCAGCGTTATATGGGGGACCTACGAGCAGTACTTC

J: TRBJ2-1
D: .
length: 11
size: few
V: TRBV7-9
CDR3: CASSPVNEQFF
DNA: TGTGCCAGCAGCCCGGTCAATGAGCAGTTCTTC

J: TRBJ2-5
D: TRBD2
length: 19
size: many
V: TRBV4-3
CDR3: CASSQVFPSGRAAQETQYF
DNA: TGCGCCAGCAGCCAAGTCTTCCCTAGCGGGAGGGCCGCCCAAGAGACCCAGTACTTC

J: TRBJ2-3
D: .
length: 14
size: .
V: TRBV5-1
CDR3: CASRNVPSTDTQYF
DNA: TGCGCCAGCAGGAACGTACCTAGCACAGATACGCAGTATTTT

J: TRBJ1-5
D: .
length: 18
size: .
V: TRBV24-1
CDR3: CATSDSQDVWALNQPQHF
DNA: TGTGCCACCAGTGATTCCCAGGACGTATGGGCCCTCAATCAGCCCCAGCATTTT

J: TRBJ2-1
D: TRBD1
length: 15
size: .
V: TRBV11-2
CDR3: CASSLPGQTYNEQFF
DNA: TGTGCCAGCAGCTTACCGGGACAGACCTACAATGAGCAGTTCTTC

J: TRBJ2-2
D: .
length: 14
size: .
V: TRBV6-6
CDR3: CASSYPDGAGELFF
DNA: TGTGCCAGCAGTTACCCGGACGGGGCCGGGGAGCTGTTTTTT

J: TRBJ1-1
D: .
length: 13
size: .
V: TRBV12-5
CDR3: CASVSKGDTEAFF
DNA: TGTGCTAGTGTCAGCAAGGGGGACACTGAAGCTTTCTTT

J: TRBJ2-1
D: TRBD2
length: 17
size: .
V: TRBV24-1
CDR3: CATSEGLGDYLINEQFF
DNA: TGTGCCACCAGTGAAGGATTAGGGGACTACCTAATCAATGAGCAGTTCTTC

J: TRBJ1-1
D: .
length: 14
size: few
V: TRBV10-3
CDR3: CAISEGASYPEAFF
DNA: TGTGCCATCAGTGAGGGCGCGTCTTACCCTGAAGCTTTCTTT

J: TRBJ2-2
D: TRBD1
length: 18
size: .
V: TRBV4-3
CDR3: CASSQDGGTGTNTGELFF
DNA: TGCGCCAGCAGCCAAGATGGGGGGACAGGGACGAACACCGGGGAGCTGTTTTTT

J: TRBJ2-1
D: .
length: 14
size: .
V: TRBV6-5
CDR3: CASSFLGTPNEQFF
DNA: TGTGCCAGCAGTTTCTTAGGGACACCAAATGAGCAGTTCTTC

J: TRBJ2-5
D: TRBD2
length: 15
size: many
V: TRBV10-2
CDR3: CASRGASGYQETQYF
DNA: TGCGCCAGCAGAGGGGCTAGCGGATATCAAGAGACCCAGTACTTC